The subject of this entry is one TCR beta chain. Original data processing: The assay estimated nucleated cells by amplifying reference gene primers. The protocol was immunoSEQ multiplex PCR, while the TCRdb copy is restricted to in-frame clones and leaves out a portion. That table is the source of V, J and clone size, and D and trimming were worked out from the DNA. The data hold about 17,000 clones, with around 80% observed a single time. The record originates from a study of blood T cell repertoires in COVID-19. The wider study: Samples came from the United States, Italy and Spain, spanning acute and convalescent COVID-19. The cDNA or gDNA used as material had been derived from T cells, B-cell-depleted T cells, or PBMCs.

This receptor was taken from a man aged 55-75 years with active or convalescent COVID-19. Sequencing was done on a sample of peripheral blood.

The CDR3: CASNPGRGRAFRQPQHF. CDR3 nucleotide sequence: TGTGCCAGCAACCCGGGGAGGGGGAGGGCCTTCAGACAGCCCCAGCATTTT. V usage is TRBV28 and J usage is TRBJ1-5; weak D call: TRBD1 (6 bases). The CDR3 spans 17 residues. V was cut by 7 bases and J by 7 bases, with 26 bases left in between. Germline loops: CDR1 MDHEN, CDR2 SYDVKM. Complete variable domain (other parts from reference TRBV28 and TRBJ1-5): DVKVTQSSRYLVKRTGEKVFLECVQDMDHENMFWYRQDPGLGLRLIYFSYDVKMKEKGDIPEGYSVSREKKERFSLILESASTNQTSMYLCASNPGRGRAFRQPQHFGDGTRLSIL.